The rows below give T cell receptor beta chains drawn from one sample of a study of blood T cell repertoires in COVID-19. This table comes from immunoSEQ multiplex PCR, and its TCRdb copy is limited to in-frame clones, with some not included. The sample includes roughly 320,000 clones, around 86% seen only once; the top ten take 3.5% to 5%. The sequenced sample consisted of PBMCs or T cells enriched from blood (not recorded which). These receptors came from a man under 40 who had recovered from COVID-19. CDR3s include the opening cysteine and the closing phenylalanine or tryptophan. D genes are given only for firm matches. The listing skips clone size in some rows; elsewhere it reads once, few, many or a size class.

.	TRBV5-6	TRBJ2-3	.	CASSLAIRVTDTQYF	TGTGCCAGCAGCTTGGCGATCAGGGTTACAGATACGCAGTATTTT
.	TRBV28	TRBJ1-5	TRBD1	CASSFPGQGYQPQHF	TGTGCCAGCAGTTTCCCCGGACAGGGATATCAGCCCCAGCATTTT
.	TRBV7-2	TRBJ2-1	.	CASSLGGGGGSYEQFF	TGTGCCAGCAGCTTGGGAGGGGGGGGCGGTAGTTATGAGCAGTTCTTC
once	TRBV7-2	TRBJ1-1	.	CASSKLRDTEAFF	TGTGCCAGCAGCAAATTGCGGGACACTGAAGCTTTCTTT
.	TRBV13	TRBJ1-6	.	CASSWVMAGSYNSPLHF	TGTGCCAGCAGCTGGGTTATGGCGGGCTCCTATAATTCACCCCTCCACTTT
.	TRBV5-4	TRBJ2-1	.	CASSLASGAYNEQFF	TGTGCCAGCAGCTTGGCCTCGGGGGCCTACAATGAGCAGTTCTTC
.	TRBV27	TRBJ1-4	TRBD1	CASSQITDRGEKLFF	TGTGCCAGCAGTCAAATTACGGACAGGGGGGAAAAACTGTTTTTT
.	TRBV27	TRBJ1-5	.	CASSFYSNQPQHF	TGTGCCAGCAGTTTCTATAGCAATCAGCCCCAGCATTTT
.	TRBV15	TRBJ2-7	TRBD2	CATSEQAGVEQYF	TGTGCCACCAGCGAGCAAGCGGGGGTCGAGCAGTACTTC
few	TRBV19	TRBJ1-5	TRBD1	CASSVTGLGNQPQHF	TGTGCCAGTAGTGTGACAGGGCTCGGCAATCAGCCCCAGCATTTT
.	TRBV19	TRBJ1-5	.	CASRVEGWKSQPQHF	TGTGCCAGTAGGGTGGAGGGTTGGAAGAGTCAGCCCCAGCATTTT
few	TRBV13	TRBJ1-1	TRBD1	CASSWKQGAWTEAFF	TGTGCCAGCAGCTGGAAACAGGGGGCGTGGACTGAAGCTTTCTTT
.	TRBV19	TRBJ1-1	TRBD1	CASSIDWGQGMNTEAFF	TGTGCCAGTAGTATAGATTGGGGACAGGGGATGAACACTGAAGCTTTCTTT
.	TRBV28	TRBJ2-7	.	CASSYPQGHPYEQYF	TGTGCCAGCAGCTACCCACAGGGTCACCCCTACGAGCAGTACTTC
.	TRBV24-1	TRBJ2-3	TRBD2	CATSDPTAGGPSDTQYF	TGTGCCACCAGTGATCCAACAGCGGGAGGGCCGTCAGATACGCAGTATTTT
once	TRBV14	TRBJ1-6	.	CASSPTGGHAPLHF	TGTGCCAGCAGCCCGACCGGGGGGCACGCACCCCTCCACTTT
many	TRBV6-5	TRBJ1-1	.	CASSSGGFTEAFF	TGTGCCAGCAGTAGCGGGGGGTTTACTGAAGCTTTCTTT
.	TRBV20-1	TRBJ2-7	TRBD2	CSASSGGVYEQYF	TGCAGTGCTAGTAGCGGGGGAGTATACGAGCAGTACTTC
.	TRBV11-3	TRBJ2-7	.	CASSERGNPYEQYF	TGTGCCAGCAGCGAGAGGGGGAATCCCTACGAGCAGTACTTC
.	TRBV13	TRBJ2-7	TRBD1	CASSPLDRETYVKEQYF	TGTGCCAGCAGCCCCTTGGACAGGGAGACCTACGTAAAGGAGCAGTACTTC
once	TRBV4-1	TRBJ2-3	.	CASSQDKFVDTQYF	TGCGCCAGCAGCCAAGACAAATTTGTAGATACGCAGTATTTT
.	TRBV5-1	TRBJ1-2	.	CASSFEGAGGYTF	TGCGCCAGCAGCTTCGAAGGGGCGGGAGGCTACACCTTC
.	TRBV7-8	TRBJ2-1	TRBD2	CATTMGGSNEQFF	TGTGCCACCACAATGGGCGGGAGCAATGAGCAGTTCTTC
.	TRBV30	TRBJ2-7	TRBD1	CAWSVTGLSYEQYF	TGTGCCTGGAGTGTGACAGGGCTCTCCTACGAGCAGTACTTC
.	TRBV4-1	TRBJ2-7	.	CASSQGTASSYEQYF	TGCGCCAGCAGCCAAGGGACAGCCAGCTCCTACGAGCAGTACTTC
.	TRBV3-1/TRBV3-2	TRBJ2-7	.	CASSHTTGNEQYF	TGTGCCAGCAGCCACACAACAGGGAACGAGCAGTACTTC
many	TRBV4-1	TRBJ1-6	.	CASSQEGSRNSPLHF	TGCGCCAGCAGCCAAGAGGGGAGCCGAAATTCACCCCTCCACTTT
.	TRBV2	TRBJ2-3	TRBD2	CASSVSGSTDTQYF	TGTGCCAGCAGTGTTAGCGGGAGTACAGATACGCAGTATTTT
.	TRBV29-1	TRBJ2-3	.	CSVEQTSTDTQYF	TGCAGCGTTGAGCAGACTAGCACAGATACGCAGTATTTT
.	TRBV5-6	TRBJ1-4	TRBD1	CASSWTGTNEKLFF	TGTGCCAGCAGCTGGACAGGGACTAATGAAAAACTGTTTTTT
once	TRBV9	TRBJ2-3	.	CASSARGLPSTDTQYF	TGTGCCAGCAGCGCCCGGGGACTTCCCAGCACAGATACGCAGTATTTT
.	TRBV7-6	TRBJ2-5	TRBD2	CASSSSGRATETQYF	TGTGCCAGCAGCTCAAGCGGGAGGGCCACCGAGACCCAGTACTTC
.	TRBV5-4	TRBJ2-3	TRBD2	CASSLGAGVRGNTQYF	TGTGCCAGCAGCTTGGGAGCGGGAGTAAGGGGAAATACGCAGTATTTT